The source of this T cell receptor beta chain is a study of metastatic and nonmetastatic thyroid tumors. Study-level background: A comparison of repertoires was made across blood and tumor or nodule tissue from malignant and benign thyroid patients. Study-level points and caveats: As reported, TCR beta diversity in blood and tumor was significantly higher in malignant thyroid tumors than in benign nodules.

Ten or more counts support this clone. As yet, its antigen is unknown. Methods used by the authors: Clinicopathological groups differed in CDR3, with these differences serving to build a distant-metastasis classifier for papillary thyroid cancer. TCRdb ran MiXCR on the PCR reads. The V and J calls follow TCRdb's processing rather than the paper's. The table includes tens of thousands of clones, about an eighth detected once. The CDR3 sequence is 14 residues long. Per germline, CDR1 MNHNS and CDR2 SASEGT. The V and J ends lost 3 bases and 8 bases, in that order; junction bases with no gene match: 6. Ahead of thyroid surgery, no patient had received treatment of any kind.

The material sequenced was blood. The genes are TRBV6-1 and TRBJ1-4, with 7 positions matching TRBD1. The receptor was isolated from a male donor with papillary thyroid cancer or a benign thyroid nodule (not recorded which). Some clones in this sample may be carry-over from other donors' samples. The CDR3 DNA reads as TGTGCCAGCAGTGACCGGGACAGAAGAGAAAAACTGTTTTTT. Translation gives CASSDRDRREKLFF.